This T cell receptor (beta chain) was profiled in a study of shared clonotypes between healthy human individuals. Findings and caveats of the study: Rarefaction showed that sequencing of sorted subsets was incomplete (despite large depth).

The V and J ends lost 4 bases and 2 bases respectively, with 15 bases between them. The CDR3 has 15 residues. CDR1 SQVTM and CDR2 ANQGSEA come from the germline V gene. In the case of this clone: What it binds is unknown.

Those who donated were healthy HIV-negative adults, with no recent acute infections or vaccinations reported. The split of CD4+ cells yielded CD45RA+ naive and CD45RA-negative memory subsets. The assay was immunoSEQ multiplex PCR, and TCRdb's table has in-frame clones only and misses some. The data hold some 2,100,000 clones, with around 95% observed a single time. The receptor was derived from a man aged 18 to 35 in good health. This sequence joins TRBV29-1 and TRBJ2-1; D remains ambiguous. The sequenced material came from naive CD4+ T cells sorted from blood. Indicated subset: CD45RA+ positively selected. The CDR3 spells CSVVVGSGPYNEQFF. The DNA for the CDR3 is TGCAGCGTTGTTGTTGGCAGTGGTCCCTACAATGAGCAGTTCTTC.